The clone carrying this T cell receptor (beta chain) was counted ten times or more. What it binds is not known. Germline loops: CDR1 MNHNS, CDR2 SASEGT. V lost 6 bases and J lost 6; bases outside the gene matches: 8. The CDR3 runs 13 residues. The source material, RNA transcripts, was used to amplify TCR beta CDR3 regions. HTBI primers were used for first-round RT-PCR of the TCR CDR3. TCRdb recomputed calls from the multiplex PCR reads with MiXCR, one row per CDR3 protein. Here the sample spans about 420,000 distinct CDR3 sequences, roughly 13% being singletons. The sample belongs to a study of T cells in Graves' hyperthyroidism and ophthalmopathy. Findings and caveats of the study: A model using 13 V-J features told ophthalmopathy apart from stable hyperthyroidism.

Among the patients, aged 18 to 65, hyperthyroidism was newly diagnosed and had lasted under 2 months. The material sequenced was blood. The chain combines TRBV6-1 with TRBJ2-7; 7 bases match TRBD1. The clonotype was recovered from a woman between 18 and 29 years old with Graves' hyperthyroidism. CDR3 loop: CASRLTGSSEQYF. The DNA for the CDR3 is TGTGCCAGCAGATTGACAGGGTCGAGCGAGCAGTACTTC.